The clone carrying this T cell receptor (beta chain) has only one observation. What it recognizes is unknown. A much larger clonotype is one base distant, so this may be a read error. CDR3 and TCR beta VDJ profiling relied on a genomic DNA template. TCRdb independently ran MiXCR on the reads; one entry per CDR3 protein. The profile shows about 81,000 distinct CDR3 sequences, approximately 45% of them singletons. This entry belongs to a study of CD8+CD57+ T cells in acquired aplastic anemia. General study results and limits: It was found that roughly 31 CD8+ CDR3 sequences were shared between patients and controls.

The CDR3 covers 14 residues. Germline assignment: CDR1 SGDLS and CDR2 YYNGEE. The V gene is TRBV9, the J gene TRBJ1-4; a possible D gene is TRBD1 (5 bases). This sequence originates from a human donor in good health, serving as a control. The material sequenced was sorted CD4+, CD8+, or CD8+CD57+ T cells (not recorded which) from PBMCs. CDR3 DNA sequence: TGTGCCGGCAGCCGCGGGACGTCCCGGGAAAAACTGTTTTTT. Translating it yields CAGSRGTSREKLFF.